Sequencing of this T cell receptor (beta chain) was carried out in a study of T cell responses to AZD1222 COVID-19 vaccine. Study findings and constraints: Baseline testing showed seropositivity in only six AZD1222 recipients. Clonal diversity was possibly underestimated, and the donors were mostly white British, with more females. Targets within unmutated variant regions were reportedly found for nearly half of spike-specific TCRs.

This clone was observed a single time. The antigen remains unidentified. Using immunoSEQ multiplex PCR, the repertoire was profiled, and TCRdb retains in-frame clones only, with some absent. This sample has 90,000 to 140,000 clones; 89% occur once, and the top ten carry 44%. The CDR3 covers 13 residues. Germline lookup yields CDR1 MDHEN and CDR2 SYDVKM. Trimming stripped 3 bases from V and 8 bases from J, with 13 bases between. Pooled samples include second doses given at about 4 or 12 weeks. This specimen consisted of peripheral blood, obtained 28 days after the second AZD1222 dose. V is TRBV28 and J is TRBJ1-2; D is unclear. The source of this sequence is an adult who received the AZD1222 COVID-19 vaccine. The CDR3 nucleotides are TGTGCCAGCAGTTTGTCAGGATCTGGCGGCTACACCTTC. Protein: CASSLSGSGGYTF.